The rows below give T cell receptor beta chains drawn from one sample of a study of T cell repertoires in cytomegalovirus infection. TCRdb called the reads again in MiXCR, with one record for every CDR3 protein. The data contain about 920,000 distinct CDR3 sequences, roughly 30% of them seen just once; the ten biggest clones take up roughly 12%. The antigens these receptors bind are not known. This sample comprised cultured CD8+ T cells from PBMCs, obtained from culture after CMV antigen stimulation. These TCRs come from a human donor in good health (CMV status not recorded). Some clones in this sample may be carry-over from other donors' samples. Each CDR3 is given with its conserved first and last residue. A D gene is named only where the DNA matches it firmly. Only some rows state a clone size, as once, few, many or a class for expanded clones.

CASSARDRTTGELFF TGTGCCAGCAGCGCCCGGGACAGGACCACCGGGGAGCTGTTTTTT TRBD1 TRBJ2-2 many TRBV7-9
CASSFSPLAGGGYEQFF TGTGCCAGCAGTTTTTCTCCTCTAGCGGGGGGCGGCTATGAGCAGTTCTTC TRBD2 TRBJ2-1 . TRBV6-1
CASSQELIGPTDTQYF TGCGCCAGCAGCCAAGAGTTAATCGGACCCACAGATACGCAGTATTTT . TRBJ2-3 . TRBV4-3
CASTAYMPDKEAGELFF TGTGCCAGCACCGCTTATATGCCCGACAAGGAAGCCGGGGAGCTGTTTTTT . TRBJ2-2 . TRBV11-2
CASSLGPGEGDIQYF TGTGCCAGCAGCTTAGGTCCGGGGGAGGGGGACATTCAGTACTTC . TRBJ2-4 . TRBV7-2
CASRSGAFEAFF TGTGCCAGCAGATCCGGGGCTTTTGAAGCTTTCTTT . TRBJ1-1 many TRBV7-9
CASSPQGTRAKNIQYF TGTGCCAGCAGTCCACAGGGTACACGAGCCAAAAACATTCAGTACTTC . TRBJ2-4 . TRBV2
CASSFLGQTISYEQYF TGTGCCAGCAGTTTCCTGGGACAGACAATCTCCTACGAGCAGTACTTC TRBD1 TRBJ2-7 few TRBV27
CASSYPTSGGTYNEQFF TGTGCCAGCAGTTACCCTACTAGCGGGGGGACCTACAATGAGCAGTTCTTC TRBD2 TRBJ2-1 . TRBV6-5
CASSTARRANYGYTF TGTGCCAGTAGTACCGCCCGGAGAGCTAACTATGGCTACACCTTC . TRBJ1-2 . TRBV19